The present TCR beta chain was sequenced within a study of PD-1 blockade in classical Hodgkin lymphoma. Time point of the sample: newly diagnosed, previously untreated cHL patient sample. The CDR3 is made up of 17 amino acids. The germline CDR1 and CDR2 sequences are MNHNS and SASEGT. Trimming left V 0 bases short and J 2 bases short, with 11 bases between. The table came from immunoSEQ multiplex PCR; TCRdb's copy has only in-frame clones and leaves some out. In the table there are over 15,000 clones, 80% to 95% of which are singletons. Sequenced material: peripheral blood mononuclear cells (PBMCs). This receptor was obtained from a human donor with classical Hodgkin lymphoma. This sequence joins TRBV6-1 and TRBJ2-6; D remains ambiguous. Written as DNA, the CDR3 is TGTGCCAGCAGTGAAGCTGACAAGGCTGCTGGGGCCAACGTCCTGACTTTC. Translated: CASSEADKAAGANVLTF.